This T cell receptor beta chain was identified in a study of CD8 T cells in ankylosing spondylitis. Quantitative barcoded 5'-RACE was used to prepare TCR beta libraries. TCRdb reprocessed the 5' RACE reads with MiXCR, giving one entry per CDR3 protein. The sample records roughly 670,000 distinct CDR3 sequences, over 15% being singletons. Study-wide results and limits: Seemingly distinctive of ankylosing spondylitis blood was a TCR beta motif formed by eight highly homologous variants. Disease-linked clones displayed a CD8+ phenotype and appeared relatively rarely in peripheral blood. Some of these motif variants have turned up before, in reports on reactive arthritis synovial fluid and blood. It was reported that disease-linked clones were significantly enriched in matched ankylosing spondylitis synovial fluid.

The V end was cut by 3 bases, the J end by 8 bases, with 14 bases between. CDR1 is SNHLY and CDR2 is FYNNEI in the germline V gene. This CDR3 spans 13 amino acids. In the case of this clonotype: What it binds is not known. A much larger clonotype is one base distant, so this may be a read error.

The V call is TRBV2, the J call TRBJ2-7; D is undetermined. The receptor was derived from a male donor with ankylosing spondylitis. Sequenced material: blood, either unsorted or a sorted T cell fraction (not recorded which). In DNA, the CDR3 is TGTGCCAGCAGTGAGGGCTTCGCTTACAAGCAGTACTTC. Translation: CASSEGFAYKQYF.